The rows below give T cell receptor beta chains drawn from one sample of a study of post-analysis software for immune sequencing data. TCRdb re-analysed the PCR reads in MiXCR, keeping a single row per CDR3 protein. This sample has approximately 460,000 distinct CDR3 sequences, with around 40% found just once. Sample: blood. All receptors derive from a girl aged 5 to 17 with multiple sclerosis. Each CDR3 is given with its conserved first and last residue. D genes are given only for firm matches. Expanded clones are given a class, and other clones once, few, many or no size at all.

clone size	J gene	D gene	V gene	CDR3 DNA	CDR3 protein
.	TRBJ2-1	.	TRBV15	TGTGCCACCAGCAGAGATCCGTCGGCGACGGAGAATGAGCAGTTCTTC	CATSRDPSATENEQFF
.	TRBJ1-1	.	TRBV12-3/TRBV12-4	TGTGCCAGCAGTCCTTACCACACTGAAGCTTTCTTT	CASSPYHTEAFF
.	TRBJ1-2	TRBD1	TRBV6-5	TGTGCCAGCAGTTACGCCCGCGGACAGGGATATGGCTACACCTTC	CASSYARGQGYGYTF
.	TRBJ2-1	TRBD2	TRBV19	TGTGCCAGTAGCAACCCGGGACTAGGGTTGAATGAGCAGTTCTTC	CASSNPGLGLNEQFF
.	TRBJ2-7	.	TRBV7-9	TGTGCCAGCAGCTTAGGTCGTTCGCGGGACGAGTCCTACGAGCAGTACTTC	CASSLGRSRDESYEQYF
few	TRBJ2-3	.	TRBV6-2/TRBV6-3	TGTGCCAGCCTTCAAACAGATACGCAGTATTTT	CASLQTDTQYF
few	TRBJ2-7	.	TRBV20-1	TGCAGTGCTACCCCATGGGACTCGGAGTCCTACGAGCAGTACTTC	CSATPWDSESYEQYF
.	TRBJ2-5	.	TRBV6-1	TGTGCCAGCAGTGAATCGGACGGGGAAGCGGAGACCCAGTACTTC	CASSESDGEAETQYF
.	TRBJ2-3	TRBD2	TRBV7-3	TGTGCCAGCAGCTTTCTGGCGGGAGTGGGAGATACGCAGTATTTT	CASSFLAGVGDTQYF
.	TRBJ2-1	TRBD1	TRBV20-1	TGCAGTGCTAAGAATCCAGGGGGTTCCTACAATGAGCAGTTCTTC	CSAKNPGGSYNEQFF
.	TRBJ1-5	TRBD1	TRBV28	TGTGCCAGCAGTTACTTGACAGGGGGTGATCAGCCCCAGCATTTT	CASSYLTGGDQPQHF
.	TRBJ2-1	TRBD2	TRBV6-1	TGTGCCAGCAGTGTTGTTGGGGCGGGAGTGGGCAATGAGCAGTTCTTC	CASSVVGAGVGNEQFF
few	TRBJ2-7	TRBD2	TRBV25-1	TGTGCCAGCAGTGAACATAGCGGGACCGAGCAGTACTTC	CASSEHSGTEQYF
.	TRBJ2-3	.	TRBV6-5	TGTGCCAGCAGAACCGTCGGGGGCACAGATACGCAGTATTTT	CASRTVGGTDTQYF
.	TRBJ2-7	TRBD1	TRBV7-3	TGTGCCAGCAGCTTCGGACAGGGCCACGAGCAGTACTTC	CASSFGQGHEQYF
.	TRBJ2-5	.	TRBV20-1	TGCAGTGCTTCCGACCTTCCCACGGGTGAGACCCAGTACTTC	CSASDLPTGETQYF
.	TRBJ1-3	TRBD1	TRBV6-5	TGTGCCAGCGGGTGGACAGGATCAGGTGGAAACACCATATATTTT	CASGWTGSGGNTIYF
few	TRBJ2-7	TRBD2	TRBV28	TGTGCCAGCAGTGCCTTCGAGGGACTAGCTCGATCCGAGCAGTACTTC	CASSAFEGLARSEQYF
.	TRBJ2-1	.	TRBV10-3	TGTGCCATCAGTGAGTCGAGACAGGGAGGGGACAATGAGCAGTTCTTC	CAISESRQGGDNEQFF
few	TRBJ2-7	.	TRBV27	TGTGCCAGCAGTTTAGTACGGGATCCTTACGAGCAGTACTTC	CASSLVRDPYEQYF
.	TRBJ2-1	.	TRBV5-5	TGTGCCAGCAGCTTGGGGGCAGGGACCTACAATGAGCAGTTCTTC	CASSLGAGTYNEQFF
.	TRBJ2-4	.	TRBV12-3/TRBV12-4	TGTGCCAGCAGTTCAACCGGGGTAGGCATTCAGTACTTC	CASSSTGVGIQYF
few	TRBJ2-7	TRBD1	TRBV29-1	TGCAGCGTTGGCAGGGGGCTCACCTACGAGCAGTACTTC	CSVGRGLTYEQYF
.	TRBJ2-7	TRBD1	TRBV10-3	TGTGTCATCAGCCCAGATCTGGGACAGGGGAACGAGCAGTACTTC	CVISPDLGQGNEQYF
.	TRBJ2-7	TRBD2	TRBV7-2	TGTGCCAGCAGCTTAGAGGCTAGCGGGACTCACGAGCAGTACTTC	CASSLEASGTHEQYF
.	TRBJ2-5	TRBD1	TRBV4-1	TGCGCCAGCAGCCGAGAACTGATATATCAGGGGGAAGAGACCCAGTACTTC	CASSRELIYQGEETQYF
.	TRBJ2-1	TRBD2	TRBV30	TGTGCCTGGAGTGTACTTAGCGGGAGATACTACAATGAGCAGTTCTTC	CAWSVLSGRYYNEQFF